This TCR beta chain was retrieved from a study of cytomegalovirus exposure and HLA in healthy donors. CDR3 length: 14 amino acids. Trimming took 0 bases from V and 5 from J; bases not matched to a gene: 3. CDR1 is SGDLS and CDR2 is YYNGEE in the germline V gene. Study conclusions and caveats: It was approximately 170 TCR beta chains that were listed as cytomegalovirus-associated.

Healthy individuals who donated bone marrow served as the donors. Despite likely unrecorded immune exposures, the donors were nominally healthy at the time of sampling. This clone was found once. Its target is unknown. The PCR was carried out with 60 Vbeta primers and 13 Jbeta primers. The data were produced by immunoSEQ multiplex PCR, yet TCRdb's version contains in-frame clones alone and is incomplete. Of around 150,000 clones in the sample, 82% were seen once. The sequence derives from a man between 50 and 59 years old in good health and CMV-seropositive. The chain links TRBV9 to TRBJ2-7; 9 bases fit TRBD1. Specimen: PBMCs. CDR3 region: CASSVEGTGNEQYF. In DNA, the CDR3 is TGTGCCAGCAGCGTAGAGGGGACAGGGAACGAGCAGTACTTC.